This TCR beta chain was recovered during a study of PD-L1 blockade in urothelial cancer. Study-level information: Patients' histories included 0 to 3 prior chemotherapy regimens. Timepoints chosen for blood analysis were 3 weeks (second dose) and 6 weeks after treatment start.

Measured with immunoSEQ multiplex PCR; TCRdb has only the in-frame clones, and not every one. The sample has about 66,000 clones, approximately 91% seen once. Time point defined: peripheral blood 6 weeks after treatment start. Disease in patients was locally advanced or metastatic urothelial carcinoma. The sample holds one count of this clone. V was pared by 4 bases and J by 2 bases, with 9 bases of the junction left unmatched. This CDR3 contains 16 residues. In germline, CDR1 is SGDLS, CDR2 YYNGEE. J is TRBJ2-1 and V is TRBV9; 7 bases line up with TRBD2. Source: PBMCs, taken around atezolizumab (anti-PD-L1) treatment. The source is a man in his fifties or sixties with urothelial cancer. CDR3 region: CASSTWGGRAYNEQFF. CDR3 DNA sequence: TGTGCCAGCAGCACATGGGGGGGGAGAGCCTACAATGAGCAGTTCTTC. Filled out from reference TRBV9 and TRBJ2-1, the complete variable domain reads DSGVTQTPKHLITATGQRVTLRCSPRSGDLSVYWYQQSLDQGLQFLIQYYNGEERAKGNILERFSAQQFPDLHSELNLSSLELGDSALYFCASSTWGGRAYNEQFFGPGTRLTVL.